One T cell receptor beta chain is described in this entry. Its antigen has not been determined. Qualities for individual bases were not recorded, and no much larger clone is one base off. TCR CDR3 regions were amplified from genomic DNA by multiplex PCR using the deep immunoSEQ assay. For each cell subset, the extracted genomic DNA was distributed evenly across all wells of several immunoSEQ 96-well plates, and each plate served as one replicate. Each replicate PCR for sorted subsets received approximately 200 ng genomic DNA, equal to about 30,000 T cell genomes. Purified libraries were quantified with a Qubit 3.0 fluorometer, sized on a Bioanalyzer 2100, and re-quantified with the KAPA Library Quantification kit. Each immunoSEQ 96-well plate was sequenced on its own single-read 150-cycle Illumina NextSeq 550 flow cell. Per the original workflow: Because only junctional sequences without quality scores were contained in the immunoSEQ output, filtering matching that applied to full-length reads could not be performed. To assign V/J genes and CDR3, sequences were annotated using PyIR, a Python wrapper for IgBLAST v1.9, with IMGT germline references. Reads with weak V/J assignments (E-value above 1e-6), missing CDR3, stop codons, out-of-frame junctions, or ambiguous translated residues were removed. V3J clonotypes were defined as sequences sharing the same inferred V gene, J gene, and CDR3 amino acid sequence. Percentage overlap between repertoires was computed as shared unique clonotypes divided by the size of the smaller repertoire. Richness of each repertoire was evaluated using RTK rarefaction, the Chao1 estimator, and Recon v2.1 estimates of unobserved clonotypes. Generation probabilities were computed with OLGA for all TCRbeta clonotypes obtained by the gDNA method from several donors. Not all clones reach the TCRdb copy of this immuneACCESS table, which keeps in-frame sequences only. Checked studies attribute under half of the gap to unresolved V genes and leave the rest unexplained. That table gives V, J and clone size, and the DNA gave D and trimming. The sample data list roughly 2 million clones, and around 96% of these were observed just once. The ten largest clonotypes hold around 1.1% of the sample.

The data derive from a study of shared clonotypes between healthy human individuals (dated by TCRdb to between 2020 and 2021). General notes on the study: Two women and three men aged 18 to 49 years were included in the cohort. For each donor, CD4 naive and CD4 memory were each run on three plates, CD8 naive on two plates, and CD8 memory on one plate. Blood TCR repertoires of a handful of healthy adults were deeply sequenced to estimate repertoire size and the extent of clonotype sharing between individuals. Libraries were prepared and TCR repertoires were sequenced by different laboratories using diverse techniques, in order to increase sequencing depth and limit assay-specific biases. Per donor, leukapheresis produced somewhere between about 0.94 and 8.9 billion PBMCs.

The investigation overall reported the following: Compared with non-shared clonotypes, clonotypes shared by all four sorted-subset donors had higher generation probabilities. Based on pairwise subsampling, the degree of clonotype sharing among donors was expected to be affected by sequencing depth. Sampling was restricted to blood, and TCR repertoires in tissue are likely to differ from TCR repertoires in blood. Even with the large sequencing depth, rarefaction of the sorted-subset datasets indicated that sequencing was incomplete. Across several donors, approximately 5% of naive CD4, roughly 3.8% of naive CD8, under 2.5% of memory CD4, and under 0.45% of memory CD8 clonotypes were shared. Estimated clonotype richness was generally larger for naive than for memory subsets. Because the study included only a small number of donors, the genetic and exposure-history diversity represented was limited.

For the CD8 naive samples, CD45RO-negative cells were positively selected for CCR7, yielding a CD45RA+CCR7+ population from which TemRA cells were excluded. Donors were healthy HIV-negative adults with no recently reported acute infections or vaccinations. Every donor was a Caucasian adult residing in Nashville, Tennessee, USA. Blood was obtained by leukapheresis, after which PBMCs were separated by Ficoll-Histopaque density gradient centrifugation and cryopreserved in liquid nitrogen vapor phase. Analytical flow cytometry was used to check the purity and quantity of every magnetically sorted T cell population. Genomic DNA was isolated from each sorted fraction and quantified by UV absorbance on a Nanodrop 2000c. Taken from cysteine to phenylalanine, the CDR3 has 13 residues. The read is trimmed to its CDR3 DNA, 39 bases read in frame from base 1. Sequences SEHNR (CDR1) and FQNEAQ (CDR2) are obtained from the germline V gene (reference sequence). V loses 1 base of germline sequence and J loses 7 bases, and the interval between the two ends is 10 bases.

The V gene is TRBV7-9 and the J gene is TRBJ1-1; no D segment can be confidently identified. The sequenced material came from naive CD8+ T cells sorted from blood. The cell subset or site label for this specimen denotes: CD45RA+CCR7+. This TCR was recovered from a man in his late teens or twenties in good health. This receptor carries the CDR3 CASSLEPVLEAFF. The nucleotide sequence is TGTGCCAGCAGCTTAGAACCTGTACTTGAAGCTTTCTTT.